A selection of T cell receptor beta chains follows, all from one sample in a study of tumor and adjacent non-tumor tissue in lung cancer. One entry per CDR3 protein results from TCRdb running MiXCR on the multiplex PCR reads. This sample has 90,000 to 130,000 distinct CDR3 sequences; over 70% occur once, and the top ten carry approximately 22%. Specimen: lung tumor tissue. The receptors here all came from a man in his 70s with non-small cell lung cancer. The CDR3 runs from the conserved cysteine through the conserved F or W. A D gene is named only where the DNA matches it firmly. A clone size is listed for some rows: how often the clone was seen (once, few, many), or a class if it is expanded.

d_gene: NA
abundance: NA
j_gene: TRBJ2-5
v_gene: TRBV11-2
len: 14
CDR3aa: CAISQPRGKETQYF
CDR3nt: TGTGCCATCAGCCAACCGAGGGGAAAAGAGACTCAGTACTTC

d_gene: TRBD1
abundance: once
j_gene: TRBJ1-1
v_gene: TRBV7-3
len: 17
CDR3aa: CASSLQGVPTGNTEAFF
CDR3nt: TGTGCCAGCAGCCTCCAGGGGGTCCCCACAGGGAACACTGAAGCTTTCTTT

d_gene: NA
abundance: NA
j_gene: TRBJ1-2
v_gene: TRBV4-1
len: 16
CDR3aa: CTSSQGPGLYLYGYTF
CDR3nt: TGCACCAGCAGCCAAGGACCAGGGCTTTACCTATATGGCTACACCTTC

d_gene: NA
abundance: NA
j_gene: TRBJ1-1
v_gene: TRBV4-1
len: 14
CDR3aa: CASSQVGLRTEAFF
CDR3nt: TGCGCCAGCAGCCAAGTGGGGCTTCGGACCGAAGCTTTCTTT

d_gene: NA
abundance: once
j_gene: TRBJ1-1
v_gene: TRBV28
len: 13
CDR3aa: CASTLPGDTEAFF
CDR3nt: TGTGCCAGCACTTTACCCGGGGACACTGAAGCTTTCTTT

d_gene: NA
abundance: NA
j_gene: TRBJ2-3
v_gene: TRBV11-3
len: 15
CDR3aa: CTSSLEVVGVDTHYF
CDR3nt: TGTACAAGCAGCTTAGAAGTGGTCGGGGTAGATACGCACTATTTT

d_gene: TRBD1
abundance: NA
j_gene: TRBJ1-1
v_gene: TRBV12-3/TRBV12-4
len: 14
CDR3aa: CASRPTGVSSEAFF
CDR3nt: TGTGCCAGTAGACCGACAGGGGTAAGCTCTGAAGCTTTCTTT

d_gene: NA
abundance: once
j_gene: TRBJ2-2
v_gene: TRBV6-2/TRBV6-3
len: 15
CDR3aa: CAGRGGKASTGDLFF
CDR3nt: TGTGCCGGCAGAGGGGGGAAGGCGAGCACCGGGGACCTGTTTTTT

d_gene: TRBD2
abundance: NA
j_gene: TRBJ2-7
v_gene: TRBV5-4
len: 15
CDR3aa: CASSLGSGSHYEQYF
CDR3nt: TGTGCCAGCAGCTTGGGTAGCGGGAGCCATTACGAGCAGTACTTC

d_gene: NA
abundance: once
j_gene: TRBJ1-4
v_gene: TRBV11-2
len: 13
CDR3aa: CASSLARGGKLLF
CDR3nt: TGTGCCAGCAGCTTAGCCAGAGGAGGAAAACTGTTGTTC

d_gene: NA
abundance: NA
j_gene: TRBJ1-3
v_gene: TRBV20-1
len: 14
CDR3aa: CNVRASSSGNTIYF
CDR3nt: TGCAATGTTAGAGCTAGCAGCTCTGGAAACACCATATATTTT

d_gene: NA
abundance: NA
j_gene: TRBJ2-1
v_gene: TRBV4-2
len: 14
CDR3aa: CASSQDGEDNEQFF
CDR3nt: TGTGCCAGCAGCCAAGATGGGGAAGACAATGAGCAGTTCTTC

d_gene: TRBD1
abundance: NA
j_gene: TRBJ1-1
v_gene: TRBV6-6
len: 15
CDR3aa: CASSPGRGRNTEAFF
CDR3nt: TGTGCCAGCAGCCCAGGTAGGGGGCGGAACACTGAAGCTTTCTTT

d_gene: NA
abundance: NA
j_gene: TRBJ2-7
v_gene: TRBV5-4
len: 13
CDR3aa: CVSSLLVAREQYF
CDR3nt: TGTGTTAGCAGCCTTCTGGTGGCAAGGGAGCAGTACTTC

d_gene: TRBD1
abundance: NA
j_gene: TRBJ1-2
v_gene: TRBV6-5
len: 15
CDR3aa: CASSYSGQGVYSYRF
CDR3nt: TGTGCCAGCAGCTACTCTGGCCAGGGGGTCTATAGCTACAGGTTC

d_gene: NA
abundance: NA
j_gene: TRBJ1-2
v_gene: TRBV12-3/TRBV12-4
len: 11
CDR3aa: CVSTSDEDYTF
CDR3nt: TGTGTCAGCACTTCAGACGAAGACTACACGTTC

d_gene: NA
abundance: NA
j_gene: TRBJ2-7
v_gene: TRBV5-6
len: 14
CDR3aa: CTSSPGGWSYEQHF
CDR3nt: TGTACCAGTAGCCCGGGCGGGTGGTCCTACGAGCAGCACTTC